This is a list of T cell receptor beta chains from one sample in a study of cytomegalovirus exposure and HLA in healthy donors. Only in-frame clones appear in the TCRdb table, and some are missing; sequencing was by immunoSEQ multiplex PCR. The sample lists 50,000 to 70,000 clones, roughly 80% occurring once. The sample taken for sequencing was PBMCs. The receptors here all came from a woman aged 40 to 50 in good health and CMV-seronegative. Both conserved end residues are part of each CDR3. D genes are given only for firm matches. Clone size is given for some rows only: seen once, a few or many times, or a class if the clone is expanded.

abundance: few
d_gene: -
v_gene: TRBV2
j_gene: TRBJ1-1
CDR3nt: TGTGCCAGCAGCAGAGGGATGGGGAGAGCTGAAGCTTTCTTT
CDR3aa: CASSRGMGRAEAFF

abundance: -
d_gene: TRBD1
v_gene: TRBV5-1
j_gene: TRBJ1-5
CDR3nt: TGCGCCAGCAGCGAGGGGACAGGCGATAGCAATCAGCCCCAGCATTTT
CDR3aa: CASSEGTGDSNQPQHF

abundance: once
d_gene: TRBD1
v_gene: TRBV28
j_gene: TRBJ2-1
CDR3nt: TGTGCCAGCAGTACCCCGGACAGGGGGAGTTACAATGAGCAGTTCTTC
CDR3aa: CASSTPDRGSYNEQFF

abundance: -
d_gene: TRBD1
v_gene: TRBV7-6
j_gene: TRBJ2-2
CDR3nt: TGTGCCAGCAGCTTTTCCGGGACAGGGGGCACCGGGGAGCTGTTTTTT
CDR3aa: CASSFSGTGGTGELFF

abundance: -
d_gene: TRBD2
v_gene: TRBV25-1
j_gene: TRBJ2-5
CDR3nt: TGTGCCAGCAGTTCCCCTAGCGGAGCTCAAGAGACCCAGTACTTC
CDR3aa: CASSSPSGAQETQYF

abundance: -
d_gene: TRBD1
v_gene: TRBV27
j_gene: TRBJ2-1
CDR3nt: TGTGCCAGCAGTTTATCGGGACAGGGGGTTGAGCAGTTCTTC
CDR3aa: CASSLSGQGVEQFF

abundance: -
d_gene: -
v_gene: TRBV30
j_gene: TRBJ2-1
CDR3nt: TGTGCCTGGAGTGCCCCCGGACTAAGGCGAAATGAGCAGTTCTTC
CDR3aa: CAWSAPGLRRNEQFF

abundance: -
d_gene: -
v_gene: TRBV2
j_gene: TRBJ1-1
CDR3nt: TGTGCCAGCAAGGCCCGGGGGAGCGGGGGAGCTGAAGCTTTCTTT
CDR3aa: CASKARGSGGAEAFF

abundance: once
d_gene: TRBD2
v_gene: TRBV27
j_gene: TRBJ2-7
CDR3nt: TGTGCCAGCAGTTCAATGGGACTAGCGGGGGTCTACGAGCAGTACTTC
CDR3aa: CASSSMGLAGVYEQYF

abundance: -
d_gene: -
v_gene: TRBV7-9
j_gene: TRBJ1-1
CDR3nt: TGTGCCAGCAGCTTTTCCACAGGGCAGGCTGAAGCTTTCTTT
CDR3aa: CASSFSTGQAEAFF

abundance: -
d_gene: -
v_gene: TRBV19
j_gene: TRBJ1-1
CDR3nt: TGTGCCAGTAGTTTGGACACCCGGAACACTGAAGCTTTCTTT
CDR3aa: CASSLDTRNTEAFF

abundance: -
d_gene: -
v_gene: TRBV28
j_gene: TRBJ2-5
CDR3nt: TGTGCCGCCGCCAACTTCCTAGGACAGAGCGAAGAGACCCAGTACTTC
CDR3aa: CAAANFLGQSEETQYF

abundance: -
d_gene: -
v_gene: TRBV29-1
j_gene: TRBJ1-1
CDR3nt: TGCAGCGTTGAACGGAGGGATCATTTGGGCCCTGAAGCTTTCTTT
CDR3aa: CSVERRDHLGPEAFF

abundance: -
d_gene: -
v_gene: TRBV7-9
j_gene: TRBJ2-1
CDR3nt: TGTGCCAGCAGCTTAGTGGTGTCTGAAGGGGCTGAGCAGTTCTTC
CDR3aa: CASSLVVSEGAEQFF

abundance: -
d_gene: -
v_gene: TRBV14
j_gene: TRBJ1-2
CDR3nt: TGTGCCAGCAGCCCATGGACAGACTACTATGGCTACACCTTC
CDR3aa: CASSPWTDYYGYTF

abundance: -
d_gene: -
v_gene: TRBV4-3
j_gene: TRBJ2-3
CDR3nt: TGCGCCAGCAGCCAAGGAGTCGGCACAGATACGCAGTATTTT
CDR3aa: CASSQGVGTDTQYF

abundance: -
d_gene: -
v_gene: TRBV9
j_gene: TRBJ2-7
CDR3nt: TGTGCCAGCAGCGTATCCTCCGAGCAGTACTTC
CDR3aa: CASSVSSEQYF

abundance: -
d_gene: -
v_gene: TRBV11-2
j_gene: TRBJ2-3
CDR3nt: TGTGCCAGCAGCTTGGTCCCCCGAGGCACAGATACGCAGTATTTT
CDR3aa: CASSLVPRGTDTQYF

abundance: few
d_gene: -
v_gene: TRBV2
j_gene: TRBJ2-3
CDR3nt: TGTGCCAGCAGTGCTCGTAGCACAGATACGCAGTATTTT
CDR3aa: CASSARSTDTQYF

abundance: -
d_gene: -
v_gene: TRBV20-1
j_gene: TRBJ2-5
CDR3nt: TGCAGTCCCAGGCAAGAGACCCAGTACTTC
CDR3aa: CSPRQETQYF

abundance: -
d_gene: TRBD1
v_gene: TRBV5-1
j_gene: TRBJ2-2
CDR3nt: TGCGCCAGCAGCCGACAGGGGGCCGAAGACGGGGAGCTGTTTTTT
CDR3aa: CASSRQGAEDGELFF

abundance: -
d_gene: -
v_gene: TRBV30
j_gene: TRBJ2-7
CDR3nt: TGTGCCTGGAGAATTAAGCGTCTGGTATCCTACGAGCAGTACTTC
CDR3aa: CAWRIKRLVSYEQYF

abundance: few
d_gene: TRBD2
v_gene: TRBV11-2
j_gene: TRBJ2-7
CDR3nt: TGTGCCAGCAGCTTTAGCGGGGCCACCTACGAGCAGTACTTC
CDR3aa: CASSFSGATYEQYF

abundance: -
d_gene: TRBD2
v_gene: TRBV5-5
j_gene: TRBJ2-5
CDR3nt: TGTGCCAGCAGCTTGTACCGGGAGGGAAGAGAGACCCAGTACTTC
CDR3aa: CASSLYREGRETQYF

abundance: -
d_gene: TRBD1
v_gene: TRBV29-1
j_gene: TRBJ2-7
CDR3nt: TGCAGCGGGCGACAGGGGATATGGTTC
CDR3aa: CSGRQGIWF

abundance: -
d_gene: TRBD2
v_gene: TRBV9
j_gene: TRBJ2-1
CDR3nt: TGTGCCAGCAGCGCGGGGACTAGCGGGATCAATGAGCAGTTCTTC
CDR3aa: CASSAGTSGINEQFF

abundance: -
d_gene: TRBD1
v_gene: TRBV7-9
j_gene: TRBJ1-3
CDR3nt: TGTGCCAGCAGAGTCACAGGGGATGGAAACACCATATATTTT
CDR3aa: CASRVTGDGNTIYF

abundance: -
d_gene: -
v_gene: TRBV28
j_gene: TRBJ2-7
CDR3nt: TGTGCCAGCCAATCCGGGACACCCAGTTCCTACGAGCAGTACTTC
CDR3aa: CASQSGTPSSYEQYF

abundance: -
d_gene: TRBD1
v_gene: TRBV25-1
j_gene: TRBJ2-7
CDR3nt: TGTGCCAGCACGCCTTCGGACAGGGACCACGAGCAGTACTTC
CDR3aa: CASTPSDRDHEQYF

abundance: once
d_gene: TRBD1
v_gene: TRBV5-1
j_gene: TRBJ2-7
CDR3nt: TGCGCCAGCAGCTTAGCGGGACAGGGTATGAGCTCCTACGAGCAGTACTTC
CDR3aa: CASSLAGQGMSSYEQYF

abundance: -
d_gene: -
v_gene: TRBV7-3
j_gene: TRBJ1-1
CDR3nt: TGTGCCAGCAGCTCCTCACAGAACTCTGAAGCTTTCTTT
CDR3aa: CASSSSQNSEAFF

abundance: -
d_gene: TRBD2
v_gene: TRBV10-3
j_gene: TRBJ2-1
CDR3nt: TGTGCCGTCGGCGCGGGAGGGCCGGCGGGGAATGAGCAGTTCTTC
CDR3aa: CAVGAGGPAGNEQFF